The 30 T cell receptor beta chains in this list originate from one sample, sequenced in a study of T cell responses to AZD1222 COVID-19 vaccine. Clones were sequenced by immunoSEQ multiplex PCR, and TCRdb holds only the in-frame ones, with some missing. The profile shows 130,000 or so clones, roughly 84% of them singletons. Material: peripheral blood, obtained on day 0 of AZD1222 vaccination. These receptor sequences come from an adult in good health.

This clone was observed a few times. The V and J genes are TRBV13 and TRBJ2-3, with D possibly matching TRBD2 (5 bases). This CDR3 has 13 amino acids. Germline V lookup: CDR1 PRHDT, CDR2 FYEKMQ (reference sequence). The V and J ends lost 5 bases and 3 bases respectively, with 9 bases between them. CDR3 in amino acids: CASSPGETDTQYF. CDR3 nucleotide sequence: TGTGCCAGCAGCCCTGGGGAGACAGATACGCAGTATTTT.

The CDR3 reads CASSEWDRDSNEAFF. As DNA, the CDR3 is TGTGCCAGCAGTGAATGGGACAGAGACTCAAATGAAGCTTTCTTT. The chain joins TRBV25-1 to TRBJ1-1, with 7 bases that match TRBD1. The CDR3 spans 15 residues. Germline V lookup: CDR1 MGHDK, CDR2 SYGVNS. After removal of 1 base from V and 7 bases from J, the junction contained 9 bases not matched to a gene. Drawing the rest from reference TRBV25-1 and TRBJ1-1, the complete variable domain is EADIYQTPRYLVIGTGKKITLECSQTMGHDKMYWYQQDPGMELHLIHYSYGVNSTEKGDLSSESTVSRIRTEHFPLTLESARPSHTSQYLCASSEWDRDSNEAFFGQGTRLTVV.

The chain couples TRBV6-5 to TRBJ1-1, with 7 bases aligning to TRBD1. V dropped 4 bases and J dropped 4; count of bases not matched to a gene: 3. CDR3 length equals 13 residues. Germline assignment: CDR1 MNHEY and CDR2 SVGAGI. The CDR3 loop is CASSSNRGTEAFF. The CDR3 nucleotides read TGTGCCAGCAGTTCAAACAGGGGCACTGAAGCTTTCTTT.

The V call is TRBV29-1, the J call TRBJ2-4; no clear D gene. Trimming took 4 bases from V and 8 from J, leaving 6 bases between them. Looked up from germline, CDR1 is SQVTM and CDR2 is ANQGSEA. The CDR3 covers 10 residues. CDR3: CSVGEYIQYF. In nucleotides, the CDR3 is TGCAGCGTTGGGGAATACATTCAGTACTTC.

V gene TRBV7-2 combines with J gene TRBJ2-1, with 11 positions matching TRBD1. This CDR3 is built from 16 residues. V trimming: 5 bases; J trimming: 9 bases; junction bases outside the gene matches: 12. Looked up from germline, CDR1 is SGHTA and CDR2 is FQGNSA. The CDR3, as DNA: TGTGCCAGCAGCGCGGCCGGAGGGACAGGGGGGAGTGAGCAGTTCTTC. This sequence encodes CASSAAGGTGGSEQFF. Filled out from reference TRBV7-2 and TRBJ2-1, the complete variable domain reads GAGVSQSPSNKVTEKGKDVELRCDPISGHTALYWYRQSLGQGLEFLIYFQGNSAPDKSGLPSDRFSAERTGGSVSTLTIQRTQQEDSAVYLCASSAAGGTGGSEQFFGPGTRLTVL.

This rearrangement joins TRBV4-1 to TRBJ1-5; maybe TRBD1 (6 bases). CDR1 and CDR2 from the germline V gene are MGHRA and YSYEKL. This CDR3 has 18 residues. The V end lost 1 base, the J end lost 4 bases, and 20 bases lay between the germline ends. This CDR3 is CASSQGTGRFIANQPQHF. CDR3 sequence (DNA): TGCGCCAGCAGCCAAGGAACAGGGAGGTTCATAGCAAATCAGCCCCAGCATTTT.

The chain couples TRBV4-3 to TRBJ1-6; D unclear. CDR1 is LGHNA and CDR2 is YSLEER in the germline V gene. The germline V and J ends were trimmed by 0 bases and 6 bases, with 12 bases remaining between them. This CDR3 contains 16 residues. The CDR3 DNA reads TGCGCCAGCAGCCAAGAGTCTCCGGGATTTAATTCACCCCTCCACTTT. Translation: CASSQESPGFNSPLHF.

This chain joins TRBV19 and TRBJ2-7, with TRBD1 matching 8 bases. Germline V gene data show CDR1 as LNHDA and CDR2 as SQIVND (reference sequence). The CDR3 has 17 amino acids. The junction had 11 bases not matched to a gene; V was cut back by 4 bases and J by 0 bases. The CDR3 region is CASSTPTGQGHSYEQYF. The CDR3 DNA is TGTGCCAGTAGTACCCCCACCGGACAGGGCCACTCCTACGAGCAGTACTTC.

The chain's CDR3 is CASSSRSWGDRDRKNYGYTF. The DNA of the CDR3 is TGTGCCAGTAGTTCTCGCTCCTGGGGGGATAGGGACAGAAAAAACTATGGCTACACCTTC. The chain combines TRBV19 with TRBJ1-2; 7 bases map to TRBD1. The CDR3 has 20 amino acids. Germline V gene data show CDR1 as LNHDA and CDR2 as SQIVND (reference sequence). The V gene end was trimmed by 5 bases and the J gene end by 2 bases; junction bases not matched to a gene: 23.

The V gene is TRBV2, the J gene TRBJ2-2; D tentatively reads TRBD1 or TRBD2 (5 bases each). The CDR3 is made up of 14 amino acids. The V end was cut by 7 bases, the J end by 6 bases, with 15 bases between. Per the germline V gene, CDR1 is SNHLY and CDR2 is FYNNEI. The CDR3 DNA sequence: TGTGCCAGCAACCGGGACGGGGACGCCGGGGAGCTGTTTTTT. Its protein product is CASNRDGDAGELFF.

The CDR3 DNA follows: TGCGCCAGCAGCCAAGATTTACAGCGGACCTCCTACAATGAGCAGTTCTTC. Translated, it gives CASSQDLQRTSYNEQFF. This chain uses TRBV4-3 with TRBJ2-1; D may be TRBD2 (5 bases). CDR1 and CDR2 from the germline V gene are LGHNA and YSLEER. V lost 0 bases and J lost 0, with 12 bases in between. The CDR3 totals 17 residues.

The V call is TRBV10-3, the J call TRBJ1-2; D perhaps matches TRBD1 (5 bases). Per the germline V gene, CDR1 is ENHRY and CDR2 is SYGVKD. The length of the CDR3 is 13 residues. V lost 9 bases, J lost 1 base, and 12 bases lay in between. The DNA of the CDR3 is TGTGCCATTCGGCAGGGTAGTAACTATGGCTACACCTTC. As protein: CAIRQGSNYGYTF.

The V call is TRBV9, the J call TRBJ2-1; D uncertain. Per germline, CDR1 SGDLS and CDR2 YYNGEE. CDR3 length equals 14 residues. V was pared by 2 bases and J by 4 bases, with 10 bases between. Here the CDR3 reads CASSVELEYNEQFF. The CDR3 DNA is TGTGCCAGCAGCGTTGAGTTGGAGTACAATGAGCAGTTCTTC. Filled out from reference TRBV9 and TRBJ2-1, the complete variable domain reads DSGVTQTPKHLITATGQRVTLRCSPRSGDLSVYWYQQSLDQGLQFLIQYYNGEERAKGNILERFSAQQFPDLHSELNLSSLELGDSALYFCASSVELEYNEQFFGPGTRLTVL.

This chain links TRBV19 with TRBJ2-1; 13 nucleotides agree with TRBD2. Germline trimming cut 1 base from V and 3 bases from J; bases unmatched to any gene: 3. CDR3 size: 17 residues. Per germline, CDR1 LNHDA and CDR2 SQIVND (reference sequence). CDR3 protein: CASSIGGLAGSYNEQFF. CDR3 DNA: TGTGCCAGTAGTATAGGGGGACTAGCGGGAAGCTACAATGAGCAGTTCTTC.

Written as DNA, the CDR3 is TGCGCCAGCAGTGAGCGCTTCTTTCTTCAGGGTACGAACACTGAAGCTTTCTTT. Translating it yields CASSERFFLQGTNTEAFF. This chain connects TRBV10-2 to TRBJ1-1; D may be TRBD1 (5 bases). This CDR3 region has 18 residues. Germline values: CDR1 WSHSY, CDR2 SAAADI. V lost 2 bases and J lost 1, with 20 bases in between.

The rearrangement uses TRBV6-2 or TRBV6-3 and TRBJ2-5; tentative D call: TRBD2 (6 bases). The V end was cut by 4 bases, the J end by 4 bases, with 7 bases between. Germline CDR1 MNHEY, CDR2 SVGEGT. The CDR3 runs 12 residues. CDR3 bases: TGTGCCAGCAGTTCACTAGCAGAGACCCAGTACTTC. It translates to CASSSLAETQYF.

The CDR3 nucleotides are TGTGCCAGCAGTCCTTCGGGGAGACAAGCGCAGGCTTTCTTT. Translation: CASSPSGRQAQAFF. The J gene is TRBJ1-1, the V gene TRBV6-5; unclear D gene. Germline assignment: CDR1 MNHEY and CDR2 SVGAGI. V lost 5 bases and J 11 bases, leaving 21 bases between the germline ends. This CDR3 spans 14 amino acids.

The chain is built from TRBV7-2 and TRBJ1-1, with D uncertain. V dropped 6 bases and J dropped 1 base, with 6 bases sitting between them. This CDR3 is 12 amino acids long. Germline values: CDR1 SGHTA, CDR2 FQGNSA. CDR3 loop: CASRTANTEAFF. Here the CDR3 DNA reads TGTGCCAGCAGGACGGCGAACACTGAAGCTTTCTTT.

The chain employs TRBV11-3 and TRBJ1-1; D gene uncertain. The length of the CDR3 is 15 residues. Germline V CDR1 and CDR2: SGHNT, YENEEA. V lost 1 base and J 0 bases, leaving 9 bases between the germline ends. The CDR3 spells CASSLGGRMNTEAFF. CDR3 coding DNA: TGTGCCAGCAGCTTAGGAGGACGGATGAACACTGAAGCTTTCTTT.

This chain links TRBV3-1 (or the pseudogene TRBV3-2) with TRBJ2-3; the match to TRBD2 covers 9 bases. Per the germline V gene, CDR1 is LGHDT and CDR2 is YNNKEL (reference sequence). V lost 6 bases and J lost 3; bases outside the gene matches: 10. CDR3 size: 16 residues. CDR3 sequence reads: CASRGGLAGFTDTQYF. CDR3 in DNA: TGTGCCAGCAGGGGAGGTCTAGCGGGATTTACAGATACGCAGTATTTT.

This rearrangement joins TRBV7-9 to TRBJ2-1; 10 positions agree with TRBD2. In germline, CDR1 is SEHNR, CDR2 FQNEAQ (reference sequence). The ends lost 2 bases at V and 8 bases at J; junction bases unmatched: 6. This CDR3 has 15 residues. CDR3 sequence (DNA): TGTGCCAGCAGCTTATCCGGGACTAGCGTTCATGAGCAGTTCTTC. This codes for CASSLSGTSVHEQFF.

This clone was picked up a small number of times. The V call is TRBV27, the J call TRBJ2-1, with D possibly TRBD1 on 5 matching bases. The length of the CDR3 is 14 residues. V lost 2 bases to trimming and J lost 2 bases, with 7 bases between them. Per the germline V gene, CDR1 is MNHEY and CDR2 is SMNVEV (reference sequence). CDR3 region: CASSLGQAYNEQFF. CDR3 sequence (DNA): TGTGCCAGCAGTTTAGGACAAGCCTACAATGAGCAGTTCTTC.

The chain uses TRBV9 and TRBJ1-1; a possible D gene is TRBD1 (5 bases). V dropped 0 bases and J dropped 0 bases, with 12 bases sitting between them. CDR3 length equals 16 residues. The germline V gene encodes CDR1 SGDLS and CDR2 YYNGEE. The chain's CDR3 is CASSVGPGTLNTEAFF. DNA for the CDR3: TGTGCCAGCAGCGTAGGTCCGGGGACTCTGAACACTGAAGCTTTCTTT.

The rearrangement links TRBV6-2 or TRBV6-3 to TRBJ2-5; TRBD2 aligns across 8 bases. The germline CDR1 and CDR2 sequences are MNHEY and SVGEGT. The V gene end was trimmed by 7 bases and the J gene end by 2 bases; junction bases not matched to a gene: 12. CDR3 length: 16 residues. CDR3 amino acids: CASTPEGSGAQETQYF. CDR3 DNA sequence: TGTGCCAGCACCCCGGAAGGTAGCGGGGCGCAAGAGACCCAGTACTTC.

In nucleotides, the CDR3 is TGTGCCAGCAGCAACCTCGGGACCTCCAACTATGGCTACACCTTC. Protein: CASSNLGTSNYGYTF. The V and J genes are TRBV21-1 and TRBJ1-2. TRBV21-1 represents a pseudogene. This CDR3 has 15 amino acids.

V usage is TRBV19 and J usage is TRBJ2-1; D remains unclear. The CDR3 runs 14 residues. In germline, CDR1 is LNHDA, CDR2 SQIVND (reference sequence). V lost 5 bases to trimming and J lost 0 bases, with 8 bases between them. This CDR3 is CASSQDGSYNEQFF. The CDR3 coding sequence is TGTGCCAGTAGTCAGGACGGCTCCTACAATGAGCAGTTCTTC.

V is TRBV11-2 and J is TRBJ1-6; D is unclear. CDR1 is SGHAT and CDR2 is FQNNGV in the germline V gene. Trimming removed 4 bases at V and 8 bases at J, with 6 bases between. The CDR3 runs 12 residues. The CDR3 nucleotides are TGTGCCAGCAGCTCGTGGGATTCACCCCTCCACTTT. It encodes CASSSWDSPLHF.

This rearrangement joins TRBV28 to TRBJ2-3; TRBD2 agrees at 7 bases. Germline loops: CDR1 MDHEN, CDR2 SYDVKM. V was pared by 7 bases and J by 2 bases, with 3 bases of the junction left unmatched. The CDR3 sequence is 13 residues long. The chain's CDR3 is CASNLADTDTQYF. In DNA form, the CDR3 reads TGTGCCAGCAACCTAGCGGACACAGATACGCAGTATTTT.

The genes are TRBV27 and TRBJ1-5; tentatively, D is TRBD1 (5 bases). Germline-derived CDR1 and CDR2 are MNHEY and SMNVEV (reference sequence). The V end was cut by 2 bases, the J end by 7 bases, with 9 bases between. CDR3 length: 13 residues. The CDR3: CASSLVRDQPQHF. CDR3 DNA: TGTGCCAGCAGTTTAGTCCGGGACCAGCCCCAGCATTTT.

The chain recombines TRBV4-1 with TRBJ1-2, with TRBD1 matching 7 bases. The CDR3 loop spans 13 amino acids. V shed 4 bases, J shed 4 bases, and the junction held 3 bases outside the gene matches. Per germline, CDR1 MGHRA and CDR2 YSYEKL. The CDR3 sequence: CASSRDSSYGYTF. In DNA, the CDR3 is TGCGCCAGCAGCCGGGACAGTTCCTATGGCTACACCTTC.